What follows are 17 T cell receptor beta chains derived from one specimen sequenced in a study of early T cells in non-severe SARS-CoV-2 infection. TCRdb re-derived calls from the 5' RACE reads in MiXCR, one entry per CDR3 protein. The sample includes about 69,000 distinct CDR3 sequences, 4.6% of them seen just once. The sample was whole blood, taken at baseline. The origin of the receptors is an adult who was a healthcare worker with PCR-confirmed SARS-CoV-2 infection or an uninfected control (not recorded which). The donor label of this sample is uncertain.

This clonotype has at least ten counts. The genes are TRBV6-2 or TRBV6-3 and TRBJ2-6; no clear D gene. The CDR3 is 13 amino acids. The V gene's germline CDR1 is MNHEY and CDR2 SVGEGT. V shed 7 bases and J shed 4 bases, with 8 bases lying between them. DNA of the CDR3: TGTGCCAGCATAAAAGCCGGGGCCAACGTCCTGACTTTC. Protein product: CASIKAGANVLTF.

This clonotype was counted only a few times. V is TRBV28 and J is TRBJ2-3, with TRBD2 as a possible D gene (7 bases). CDR1 MDHEN and CDR2 SYDVKM come from the germline V gene. Trimming removed 1 base at V and 5 bases at J, with 19 bases between. The CDR3 runs to 17 residues. CDR3 coding DNA: TGTGCCAGCAGTTTATATGCGGGGGCGTTATTAGAAGATACGCAGTATTTT. Its translation: CASSLYAGALLEDTQYF.

The rearrangement uses TRBV7-2 and TRBJ1-1; the match to TRBD1 covers 7 bases. Per the germline V gene, CDR1 is SGHTA and CDR2 is FQGNSA. The V segment lost 4 bases and the J segment 5 bases; nucleotides outside the gene matches: 7. The CDR3 is 14 residues long. Here the CDR3 DNA reads TGTGCCAGCAGCTCCTCTCCAGGGGGGACTGAAGCTTTCTTT. Protein: CASSSSPGGTEAFF.

In regard to this clonotype: This may be a read error, as it is one base from a much larger clone. The chain uses TRBV5-1 and TRBJ2-1; tentatively, D is TRBD1 (5 bases). Germline V gene sequence: CDR1 SGHRS, CDR2 YFSETQ. This CDR3 is built from 15 residues. V shed 0 bases and J shed 0 bases, with 7 bases lying between them. The CDR3 spells CASSLGQGSYNEQFF. CDR3 DNA sequence: TGCGCCAGCAGCTTGGGGCAGGGCTCCTACAATGAGCAGTTCTTC.

The chain employs TRBV7-2 and TRBJ2-3, with TRBD1 identical over 9 bases. Germline trimming cut 5 bases from V and 2 bases from J; bases unmatched to any gene: 5. The germline gives CDR1 SGHTA, CDR2 FQGNSA. This CDR3 region has 15 residues. CDR3 DNA: TGTGCCAGCAGCCCGGGACAGGGACTCACAGATACGCAGTATTTT. Encoded protein: CASSPGQGLTDTQYF.

The V gene is TRBV3-1, the J gene TRBJ1-6, with TRBD1 as a possible D gene (6 bases). The CDR3 loop spans 13 amino acids. Germline lookup yields CDR1 LGHDT and CDR2 YNNKEL (reference sequence). V lost 9 bases, J lost 7 bases, and 13 bases lay in between. CDR3 amino acids: CASNDRRNSPLHF. In DNA form, the CDR3 reads TGTGCCAGTAACGACAGGCGAAATTCACCCCTCCACTTT.

This clonotype has more than one count but fewer than ten. This chain joins TRBV30 and TRBJ1-6; no clear D gene. The V and J ends lost 2 bases and 8 bases respectively, with 7 bases between them. CDR1 GTSNPN and CDR2 SVGIG come from the germline V gene (reference sequence). The CDR3 contains 12 residues. The CDR3: CAWSLRHSPLHF. The CDR3 coding sequence is TGTGCCTGGAGTCTGAGACATTCACCCCTCCACTTT.

The sample holds many counts of this clonotype. The chain has TRBV11-2 and TRBJ1-1; no reliable D call. CDR3 length: 14 residues. V was pared by 5 bases and J by 0 bases, with 10 bases between. Per the germline V gene, CDR1 is SGHAT and CDR2 is FQNNGV. Here the CDR3 DNA reads TGTGCCAGCAGCCTCAACACCCTGAACACTGAAGCTTTCTTT. It codes for CASSLNTLNTEAFF.

With regard to this clonotype: Sequence at one end of the junction differs from germline and may be a read error. The rearrangement joins TRBV7-7 to TRBJ2-2, with D perhaps given as TRBD1 or TRBD2 (6 bases each). The CDR3 sequence is 17 residues long. CDR1 and CDR2 (germline): SSHAT, FNYEAQ (reference sequence). CDR3 region: CASSLELRGPNTGELFF. DNA of the CDR3: TGTGCTAGCAGCTTAGAACTCCGGGGGCCCAACACCGGGGAGCTGTTTTTT.

The sample holds many counts of this clonotype. For the CDR3, the DNA is TGTGCCAGCAGCTATAGGAGCGGGGGGGCGGACGCCTACAATGAGCAGTTCTTC. As protein: CASSYRSGGADAYNEQFF. The J gene is TRBJ2-1, the V gene TRBV11-1, with 10 bases identical to TRBD2. Germline lookup yields CDR1 SGHAT and CDR2 FQDESV (reference sequence). CDR3 length: 18 residues. Trimming at V came to 4 bases and at J to 2 bases, leaving 11 bases not matched to a gene.

This clonotype has just a few counts. This chain joins TRBV11-2 and TRBJ2-5, with TRBD1 matching 12 bases. From germline, CDR1 is SGHAT and CDR2 FQNNGV. J was trimmed by 5 bases and V by 1 base; bases with no gene match: 14. The CDR3 has 19 amino acids. The CDR3 spells CASSLALWDRGHVIETQYF. DNA for the CDR3: TGTGCCAGCAGCTTAGCATTGTGGGACAGGGGGCATGTCATTGAGACCCAGTACTTC.

This clonotype was observed a handful of times. Germline is not matched at one junction end, which may reflect a read error. The chain employs TRBV7-2 and TRBJ2-1; 11 nucleotides align to TRBD2. The CDR3 is 15 residues long. Germline assignment: CDR1 SGHTA and CDR2 FQGNSA. The DNA for the CDR3 is TGTGCCAGCAGTTTAGCGGGGGGGATTTACAATGAGCAGTTCTTC. Its translation is CASSLAGGIYNEQFF.

This clonotype was picked up many times. V is TRBV3-1 and J is TRBJ1-2; no reliable D call. The CDR3 contains 13 residues. Trimming cost V 3 bases and J 4 bases, with 9 bases left between them. CDR1 and CDR2 from the germline V gene are LGHDT and YNNKEL (reference sequence). CDR3 protein: CASSHEASYGYTF. DNA of the CDR3: TGTGCCAGCAGCCACGAAGCGTCCTATGGCTACACCTTC.

The table lists this clonotype with many counts. The rearrangement joins TRBV7-8 to TRBJ1-5; 10 bases line up with TRBD1. The J segment lost 0 bases and the V segment lost 2 bases, leaving 4 bases of the junction unmatched. The CDR3 loop spans 17 amino acids. Germline CDR1 reads SGHVS; CDR2 reads FQNEAQ. CDR3 amino acids: CASSLWGTGASNQPQHF. CDR3 DNA sequence: TGTGCCAGCAGCTTATGGGGGACAGGGGCTAGCAATCAGCCCCAGCATTTT.

This clonotype has at least ten counts. CDR3 amino acids: CAISGVEVTEAFF. CDR3 nucleotides: TGTGCCATCAGTGGGGTCGAGGTCACTGAAGCTTTCTTT. The chain uses TRBV10-3 and TRBJ1-1; D unclear. Germline CDR1 is ENHRY and CDR2 is SYGVKD. The CDR3 sequence is 13 residues long. V was shortened by 4 bases and J by 4 bases, with 10 bases between the two germline ends.

This clonotype was detected many times. The chain is built from TRBV19 and TRBJ2-5, with 11 bases aligning to TRBD2. Germline-derived CDR1 and CDR2 are LNHDA and SQIVND (reference sequence). The CDR3 extends over 15 amino acids. Trimming took 5 bases from V and 5 from J; bases not matched to a gene: 7. CDR3 bases: TGTGCCAGTAGTCTCACTAGCGGGGGTTTTGAGACCCAGTACTTC. Its translation is CASSLTSGGFETQYF. The full variable domain, with the rest looked up from reference TRBV19 and TRBJ2-5, is DGGITQSPKYLFRKEGQNVTLSCEQNLNHDAMYWYRQDPGQGLRLIYYSQIVNDFQKGDIAEGYSVSREKKESFPLTVTSAQKNPTAFYLCASSLTSGGFETQYFGPGTRLLVL.

Ten or more counts support this clonotype. V and J are TRBV12-3 or TRBV12-4 and TRBJ2-7; 9 nucleotides agree with TRBD2. The CDR3 spans 15 residues. The V and J ends lost 5 bases and 4 bases, in that order; junction bases with no gene match: 9. CDR3 bases: TGTGCCAGCAGTCCCGCGGGGGGGGCCCCTTACGAGCAGTACTTC. Residues: CASSPAGGAPYEQYF.